The 18 T cell receptor beta chains in this list originate from one sample, sequenced in a study of control samples from healthy donors and cancer patients. The protocol was immunoSEQ multiplex PCR, while the TCRdb copy is restricted to in-frame clones and leaves out a portion. This sample has around 130,000 clones; about 88% occur once, and the top ten carry about 3.4%. Input material: blood. These TCRs come from a man aged 50 or older in good health.

The chain uses TRBV4-1 and TRBJ2-1; D is unclear. The CDR3 length is 12 residues. V dropped 1 base and J dropped 10 bases, with 8 bases sitting between them. CDR1 and CDR2 from the germline V gene are MGHRA and YSYEKL. The CDR3 spells CASSQVGREQFF. The CDR3 DNA sequence: TGCGCCAGCAGCCAAGTAGGAAGGGAGCAGTTCTTC.

The chain carries TRBV7-9 and TRBJ2-5; D uncertain. The CDR3 has 14 amino acids. CDR1 is SEHNR and CDR2 is FQNEAQ in the germline V gene (reference sequence). Trimming removed 1 base at V and 5 bases at J, with 11 bases between. In DNA form, the CDR3 reads TGTGCCAGCAGCTTAGAGGGTCTGGGGGAGACCCAGTACTTC. Its translation is CASSLEGLGETQYF.

The V call is TRBV6-5, the J call TRBJ2-7, with D unclear. The CDR3 is 16 residues long. In germline, CDR1 is MNHEY, CDR2 SVGAGI. V dropped 2 bases and J dropped 0 bases, with 14 bases sitting between them. CDR3 nucleotides: TGTGCCAGCAGTTACGATCGGCGTGGTCTCTCCTACGAGCAGTACTTC. It translates to CASSYDRRGLSYEQYF.

The chain couples TRBV19 to TRBJ2-2; perhaps TRBD2 as D (5 bases). The CDR3 consists of 14 residues. The germline V and J ends were trimmed by 6 bases and 5 bases, with 13 bases remaining between them. Germline CDR1 reads LNHDA; CDR2 reads SQIVND (reference sequence). The DNA for the CDR3 is TGTGCCAGTAGGTTGGGGTCGGGGACCGGGGAGCTGTTTTTT. Amino acid sequence: CASRLGSGTGELFF.

V and J are TRBV5-6 and TRBJ1-1, with D tentatively TRBD1 (5 bases). In germline, CDR1 is SGHDT, CDR2 YYEEEE. Between the trimmed V and J ends, which lost 5 bases and 0 bases, there was a span of 17 bases. The CDR3 is 16 amino acids. CDR3 sequence: CASRQLGVRMNTEAFF. The DNA of the CDR3 is TGTGCCAGCAGACAGTTAGGGGTTAGGATGAACACTGAAGCTTTCTTT.

The chain joins TRBV18 to TRBJ2-2; TRBD2 might be the D (6 bases). V gave up 3 bases and J gave up 3 bases, with 11 bases separating them. The germline CDR1 and CDR2 sequences are KGHSH and LQKENI. The CDR3 covers 15 residues. The CDR3 sequence is CASSPARRDTGELFF. For the CDR3, the DNA is TGTGCCAGCTCACCCGCCAGGAGGGACACCGGGGAGCTGTTTTTT.

This clone has just a few counts. The V and J genes are TRBV2 and TRBJ1-5; no definite D call. The germline CDR1 and CDR2 sequences are SNHLY and FYNNEI. The V and J ends lost 4 bases and 6 bases respectively, with 7 bases between them. The CDR3 extends over 12 amino acids. CDR3 coding DNA: TGTGCCAGCAGTGTTCCCCCTCAGCCCCAGCATTTT. It encodes CASSVPPQPQHF. The full variable domain, its missing parts supplied by reference TRBV2 and TRBJ1-5, is EPEVTQTPSHQVTQMGQEVILRCVPISNHLYFYWYRQILGQKVEFLVSFYNNEISEKSEIFDDQFSVERPDGSNFTLKIRSTKLEDSAMYFCASSVPPQPQHFGDGTRLSIL.

The V and J genes are TRBV18 and TRBJ2-7; 9 bases agree with TRBD1. The CDR3 runs 16 residues. J was trimmed by 2 bases and V by 0 bases; bases with no gene match: 5. CDR1 and CDR2 from the germline V gene are KGHSH and LQKENI. This chain's CDR3 is CASSPPGTGRAYEQYF. In DNA form, the CDR3 reads TGTGCCAGCTCACCACCGGGGACAGGGCGCGCCTACGAGCAGTACTTC.

This clone was counted between two and nine times. The V and J genes are TRBV9 and TRBJ1-2; D call uncertain. CDR1 and CDR2 (germline): SGDLS, YYNGEE. Trimming took off 3 bases at V and 7 bases at J, with 16 bases between the two ends. The CDR3 has 14 residues. DNA of the CDR3: TGTGCCAGCAGCGAGTTACCCCCTGTGGGTGGCTACACCTTC. Translating it yields CASSELPPVGGYTF.

V gene TRBV4-1 combines with J gene TRBJ1-3; tentatively, D is TRBD1 (5 bases). Trimming removed 7 bases at V and 4 bases at J, with 20 bases between. From germline, CDR1 is MGHRA and CDR2 YSYEKL. This CDR3 is 16 amino acids long. CDR3 in amino acids: CASTKIHYGAGNTIYF. Here the CDR3 DNA reads TGCGCCAGCACCAAAATCCACTACGGGGCCGGAAACACCATATATTTT.

The rearrangement joins TRBV2 to TRBJ1-6; D is unclear. Per the germline V gene, CDR1 is SNHLY and CDR2 is FYNNEI. This CDR3 spans 14 amino acids. V lost 5 bases and J lost 6, with 11 bases in between. CDR3: CASSSSGVNSPLHF. The CDR3 coding sequence is TGTGCCAGCAGTTCCAGCGGGGTTAATTCACCCCTCCACTTT.

The chain joins TRBV28 to TRBJ1-1; TRBD1 matches 9 bases. The V segment lost 5 bases and the J segment 6 bases; nucleotides outside the gene matches: 13. Germline loops: CDR1 MDHEN, CDR2 SYDVKM. This CDR3 has 16 residues. CDR3 sequence: CASSDRDRALKAEAFF. In DNA form, the CDR3 reads TGTGCCAGCAGTGACCGGGACAGGGCTTTGAAGGCTGAAGCTTTCTTT.

The chain recombines TRBV28 with TRBJ2-1, with D possibly matching TRBD2 (6 bases). V was clipped by 3 bases and J by 6 bases, with 15 bases between them. Germline assignment: CDR1 MDHEN and CDR2 SYDVKM. This CDR3 region has 15 residues. In DNA form, the CDR3 reads TGTGCCAGCAGTTTCTTGGGCGGGCGGGGCAATGAGCAGTTCTTC. It codes for CASSFLGGRGNEQFF.

The chain uses TRBV29-1 and TRBJ1-2; D not certain. V was shortened by 0 bases and J by 6 bases, with 11 bases between the two germline ends. Germline lookup yields CDR1 SQVTM and CDR2 ANQGSEA. This CDR3 contains 13 residues. The DNA for the CDR3 is TGCAGCGTTGAAGATCAGCGGAGGAATGGCTACACCTTC. Its protein product is CSVEDQRRNGYTF.

The CDR3 spells CSASRHLNEKLFF. The DNA for the CDR3 is TGCAGTGCTAGTCGCCACCTTAATGAAAAACTGTTTTTT. V and J are TRBV20-1 and TRBJ1-4; D not certain. Germline values: CDR1 DFQATT, CDR2 SNEGSKA (reference sequence). V lost 3 bases and J lost 4, with 9 bases in between. This CDR3 has 13 amino acids.

The chain recombines TRBV5-5 with TRBJ2-5; TRBD1 matches 9 bases. The CDR3 has 13 amino acids. The V gene's germline CDR1 is SGHKS and CDR2 YYEKEE (reference sequence). V was pared by 4 bases and J by 3 bases, with 1 base of the junction left unmatched. The CDR3 sequence is CASSGTGKETQYF. In DNA form, the CDR3 reads TGTGCCAGCAGCGGGACAGGGAAAGAGACCCAGTACTTC.

This chain joins TRBV6-6 and TRBJ2-3, with 8 bases that match TRBD2. The CDR3 contains 14 residues. The V gene's germline CDR1 is MNHNY and CDR2 SVGAGI (reference sequence). Trimming cost V 5 bases and J 4 bases; bases outside gene matches: 5. CDR3 amino acids: CASSSSGASDTQYF. The CDR3 coding sequence is TGTGCCAGCAGTAGTAGCGGGGCATCAGATACGCAGTATTTT.

V is TRBV7-3 and J is TRBJ2-1; D gene ambiguous. V was pared by 5 bases and J by 7 bases, with 12 bases between. The CDR3 covers 13 residues. Germline V lookup: CDR1 SGHTA, CDR2 FQGTGA. CDR3: CASSPQPSNEQFF. CDR3 DNA sequence: TGTGCCAGCAGCCCACAGCCCTCGAATGAGCAGTTCTTC.